What follows are 18 T cell receptor beta chains derived from one specimen sequenced in a study of cytomegalovirus exposure and HLA in healthy donors. The PCR was carried out with 60 Vbeta primers and 13 Jbeta primers. The protocol was immunoSEQ multiplex PCR, while the TCRdb copy is restricted to in-frame clones and leaves out a portion. The table lists 90,000 to 110,000 clones, over 12% of them singletons. Specimen: PBMCs. These TCRs come from a female donor in good health and CMV-seronegative.

The rearrangement uses TRBV2 and TRBJ2-7; maybe TRBD1 (6 bases). CDR1 SNHLY and CDR2 FYNNEI come from the germline V gene. V was trimmed by 6 bases and J by 4 bases, leaving 16 bases between them. This CDR3 has 14 amino acids. The CDR3 DNA sequence: TGTGCCAGCAGAGACAGGCCCGTCCGGTACGAGCAGTACTTC. Translated: CASRDRPVRYEQYF.

This clone was picked up a small number of times. The chain couples TRBV9 to TRBJ2-5; perhaps TRBD2 as D (6 bases). The CDR3 is made up of 13 amino acids. Germline V gives CDR1 SGDLS, CDR2 YYNGEE. V shed 8 bases and J shed 0 bases, with 11 bases lying between them. In nucleotides, the CDR3 is TGTGCCAGTAGTCGGGGGAACCAAGAGACCCAGTACTTC. It translates to CASSRGNQETQYF.

This clone was detected only a few times. The genes are TRBV6-5 and TRBJ1-1; D unclear. Germline V gives CDR1 MNHEY, CDR2 SVGAGI. The CDR3 is 13 residues long. The germline V and J ends were trimmed by 2 bases and 5 bases, with 9 bases remaining between them. CDR3 bases: TGTGCCAGCAGTTACGAGGTTTGGACTGAAGCTTTCTTT. Translation gives CASSYEVWTEAFF.

V is TRBV4-3 and J is TRBJ1-6; 8 positions match TRBD1. CDR3 size: 17 residues. Trimming removed 0 bases from V and 10 bases from J; junction bases left unmatched: 11. Per the germline V gene, CDR1 is LGHNA and CDR2 is YSLEER. The CDR3 DNA sequence: TGCGCCAGCAGCCAAGATAGGGCCACAGGGGGTTCGTCACCCCTCCACTTT. Encoded protein: CASSQDRATGGSSPLHF.

The chain links TRBV6-5 to TRBJ1-5; D may be TRBD1 (6 bases). Germline-derived CDR1 and CDR2 are MNHEY and SVGAGI. V lost 5 bases and J 1 base, leaving 12 bases between the germline ends. The CDR3 is 15 residues long. CDR3: CASSHNQGSNQPQHF. The DNA of the CDR3 is TGTGCCAGCAGTCACAATCAGGGGAGCAATCAGCCCCAGCATTTT.

The CDR3 DNA follows: TGTGCCAGCACCCAACGACAGGTCGGTGAGCAGTTCTTC. Its translation is CASTQRQVGEQFF. The chain joins TRBV6-5 to TRBJ2-1; D may be TRBD1 (6 bases). CDR3 size: 13 residues. V lost 7 bases to trimming and J lost 9 bases, with 16 bases between them. The germline gives CDR1 MNHEY, CDR2 SVGAGI.

This clone appeared a few times. The V and J genes are TRBV15 and TRBJ2-5; possible D gene TRBD1, 7 bases. There are 14 residues in the CDR3. The germline gives CDR1 LNHNV, CDR2 YYDKDF (reference sequence). Trimming removed 1 base at V and 7 bases at J, with 13 bases between. CDR3 DNA sequence: TGTGCCACCAGCAGAGCGGGGGCAGGGGGGACCCAGTACTTC. Protein sequence: CATSRAGAGGTQYF.

The CDR3 loop is CASSQRLAQGDGNTIYF. DNA for the CDR3: TGTGCCAGCTCACAAAGACTCGCCCAAGGGGATGGAAACACCATATATTTT. This chain joins TRBV18 and TRBJ1-3, with a tentative D call TRBD1 (5 bases). The CDR3 runs 17 residues. The germline CDR1 and CDR2 sequences are KGHSH and LQKENI. The V end lost 4 bases, the J end lost 3 bases, and 19 bases lay between the germline ends.

There are a few counts of this clone. The chain combines TRBV7-2 with TRBJ1-2; a weak D match, TRBD1 (5 bases). The CDR3 is 14 amino acids. The V gene lost 5 bases and the J gene lost 2 bases, with 12 bases spanning the gap. The germline V gene has CDR1 SGHTA and CDR2 FQGNSA. The CDR3 DNA is TGTGCCAGCAGCGCCAGGGCCAGGAACTATGGCTACACCTTC. Amino acid sequence: CASSARARNYGYTF.

The gene calls are TRBV7-8 and TRBJ2-3; 13 bases fit TRBD2. V was pared by 2 bases and J by 6 bases, with 5 bases of the junction left unmatched. This CDR3 has 16 amino acids. Germline CDR1 and CDR2: SGHVS and FQNEAQ. The chain's CDR3 is CASSLSLAGGPDTQYF. For the CDR3, the DNA is TGTGCCAGCAGCTTATCACTAGCGGGGGGGCCCGATACGCAGTATTTT. Based on the CDR3 plus reference TRBV7-8 and TRBJ2-3, the full variable domain is GAGVSQSPRYKVAKRGQDVALRCDPISGHVSLFWYQQALGQGPEFLTYFQNEAQLDKSGLPSDRFFAERPEGSVSTLKIQRTQQEDSAVYLCASSLSLAGGPDTQYFGPGTRLTVL.

This clone was seen only a few times. For the CDR3, the DNA is TGCGCCAGCAGCCCCGGGAACACCGGGGAGCTGTTTTTT. Translation: CASSPGNTGELFF. The chain has TRBV4-3 and TRBJ2-2; no reliable D call. Trimming left V 4 bases short and J 1 base short, with 4 bases between. CDR1 is LGHNA, CDR2 YSLEER, per germline. The CDR3 is 13 residues long.

This chain connects TRBV29-1 to TRBJ2-3, with TRBD1 identical over 8 bases. The CDR3 has 15 residues. Germline lookup yields CDR1 SQVTM and CDR2 ANQGSEA. After removal of 4 bases from V and 3 bases from J, the junction contained 9 bases not matched to a gene. CDR3 in DNA: TGCAGCGTTGCTCCCGGGACAGGAGGTACAGATACGCAGTATTTT. It encodes CSVAPGTGGTDTQYF.

This clone was counted only a few times. This rearrangement joins TRBV7-9 to TRBJ2-5; D uncertain. Germline V gives CDR1 SEHNR, CDR2 FQNEAQ (reference sequence). V was cut by 5 bases and J by 5 bases, with 9 bases left in between. CDR3 length: 12 amino acids. In DNA form, the CDR3 reads TGTGCCAGCAGCCCAGTCGGGGAGACCCAGTACTTC. Translated, it gives CASSPVGETQYF.

This clone was seen only once. V is TRBV12-2 and J is TRBJ2-3; whether TRBD2, the table's D call, matches the DNA was not checked. TRBV12-2 has pseudogene status. The CDR3 sequence is 17 residues long. The DNA for the CDR3 is TGTGCAAGTCGCCACCTTCACCTAGCGGGGATCGGAGATACGCAGTATTTT. Protein product: CASRHLHLAGIGDTQYF.

The CDR3 nucleotides read TGTGCCAGCAGCAAAGAAGAGTTC. Protein: CASSKEEF. V usage is TRBV21-1 and J usage is TRBJ2-7; TRBD2 is the table's D call, not checked against the DNA. TRBV21-1 is given as a pseudogene. CDR3 size: 8 residues.

This clone was counted between two and nine times. CDR3 amino acids: CATSRDQGDEKLFF. Written as DNA, the CDR3 is TGTGCCACCAGCAGAGATCAAGGGGATGAAAAACTGTTTTTT. V usage is TRBV15 and J usage is TRBJ1-4; a possible D gene is TRBD1 (5 bases). Germline V CDR1 and CDR2: LNHNV, YYDKDF (reference sequence). The germline V and J ends were trimmed by 0 bases and 6 bases, with 8 bases remaining between them. CDR3 size: 14 residues.

CDR3 DNA: TGTGCCAGCAGTTTGACAGGGTTGGGAAACACCATATATTTT. Protein product: CASSLTGLGNTIYF. The chain is built from TRBV27 and TRBJ1-3; 7 bases agree with TRBD1. Germline V CDR1 and CDR2: MNHEY, SMNVEV (reference sequence). This CDR3 is built from 14 residues. The junction had 3 bases not matched to a gene; V was cut back by 3 bases and J by 4 bases.

A few counts support this clone. The chain has TRBV10-2 and TRBJ1-1; D may be TRBD1 (6 bases). The length of the CDR3 is 13 residues. Looked up from germline, CDR1 is WSHSY and CDR2 is SAAADI. The V end lost 5 bases, the J end lost 4 bases, and 11 bases lay between the germline ends. CDR3 loop: CASSWTAATEAFF. CDR3 nucleotides: TGCGCCAGCAGTTGGACAGCGGCCACTGAAGCTTTCTTT.